The 9 T cell receptor beta chains presented below share a single source sample, sequenced in a study of T-cell reconstitution after alpha-beta-depleted transplantation in children. During its preparation, the TCRbeta library received unique molecular identifiers. TCRdb re-analysed the PCR reads in MiXCR, keeping a single row per CDR3 protein. Of about 170,000 distinct CDR3 sequences listed, over 8.5% are singletons. The sequencing used PBMCs, collected before TCRalphabeta/CD19-depleted stem cell transplant. All receptors derive from a boy aged 2 to 10 with acute myeloid leukemia, due to receive a stem cell transplant.

This clonotype appeared many times. The chain combines TRBV4-1 with TRBJ2-6; D uncertain. Germline CDR1 is MGHRA and CDR2 is YSYEKL. Trimming took off 5 bases at V and 0 bases at J, with 17 bases between the two ends. The CDR3 runs to 18 residues. CDR3 DNA sequence: TGCGCCAGCAGCGAAGTGGCTGGAAGATACTCTGGGGCCAACGTCCTGACTTTC. This translates into CASSEVAGRYSGANVLTF.

The J gene is TRBJ2-3, the V gene TRBV5-4; no firm D call. Germline V gene lookup returns CDR1 SGHNT and CDR2 YYREEE (reference sequence). CDR3 length: 12 residues. V dropped 6 bases and J dropped 0 bases, with 5 bases sitting between them. CDR3: CASMNSTDTQYF. The DNA of the CDR3 is TGTGCCAGCATGAATAGCACAGATACGCAGTATTTT.

This clonotype was found many times. V is TRBV29-1 and J is TRBJ1-5; D is ambiguous. Germline V gene lookup returns CDR1 SQVTM and CDR2 ANQGSEA. The CDR3 is 14 amino acids. V was trimmed by 5 bases and J by 0 bases, leaving 11 bases between them. CDR3 sequence reads: CSVWTSDSNQPQHF. In nucleotides, the CDR3 is TGCAGCGTTTGGACGTCAGATAGCAATCAGCCCCAGCATTTT.

This clonotype was counted ten times or more. The chain combines TRBV7-6 with TRBJ2-2, with a possible D match to TRBD2 (6 bases). The CDR3 runs to 15 residues. With 6 bases removed from V and 2 bases from J, the gap between germline ends came to 13 bases. Germline V lookup: CDR1 SGHVS, CDR2 FNYEAQ. The CDR3 reads CASRTVGGNTGELFF. CDR3 bases: TGTGCCAGCAGAACCGTGGGGGGAAACACCGGGGAGCTGTTTTTT.

This clonotype has at least ten counts. The chain couples TRBV7-9 to TRBJ2-5; 7 bases are a match to TRBD1. V trimming: 6 bases; J trimming: 2 bases; junction bases outside the gene matches: 18. The CDR3 length is 18 residues. Germline V gene sequence: CDR1 SEHNR, CDR2 FQNEAQ (reference sequence). Written as DNA, the CDR3 is TGTGCCAGCAGTGAAAATACCGTCGCGCAGGGGGTGCAAGAGACCCAGTACTTC. It is translated as CASSENTVAQGVQETQYF.

The sample holds a few counts of this clonotype. The genes are TRBV7-8 and TRBJ2-7, with 14 bases aligning to TRBD2. Germline loops: CDR1 SGHVS, CDR2 FQNEAQ. This CDR3 comprises 16 residues. V lost 3 bases to trimming and J lost 3 bases; unmatched junction nucleotides: 4. The chain's CDR3 is CASSFGTSGSSYEQYF. CDR3 sequence (DNA): TGTGCCAGCAGCTTCGGGACTAGCGGGAGTAGCTACGAGCAGTACTTC.

This clonotype was detected ten times or more. The V call is TRBV18, the J call TRBJ2-2; weak D call: TRBD2 (6 bases). There are 14 residues in the CDR3. Germline values: CDR1 KGHSH, CDR2 LQKENI. Trimming left V 2 bases short and J 3 bases short, with 7 bases between. The CDR3 spells CASSPWDYTGELFF. The CDR3 DNA reads TGTGCCAGCTCACCATGGGACTACACCGGGGAGCTGTTTTTT.

This clonotype was seen many times. The rearrangement joins TRBV20-1 to TRBJ1-5; D unclear. CDR1 and CDR2 (germline): DFQATT, SNEGSKA (reference sequence). The CDR3 covers 16 residues. The ends were cut back, 0 bases at V and 9 bases at J, with 21 bases in the middle. CDR3 nucleotide sequence: TGCAGTGCTAGAGATCGCAGGACGCCCCCGATGGGGCCCCAGCATTTT. Translating gives CSARDRRTPPMGPQHF.

The table lists this clonotype with many counts. The rearrangement joins TRBV7-8 to TRBJ2-1; D call uncertain. Germline-derived CDR1 and CDR2 are SGHVS and FQNEAQ. This CDR3 spans 11 amino acids. V was shortened by 5 bases and J by 9 bases, with 8 bases between the two germline ends. CDR3 loop: CASSPRREQFF. DNA for the CDR3: TGTGCCAGCAGCCCCCGTCGTGAGCAGTTCTTC.